The T cell receptor beta chain under discussion was sequenced for a study of blood T cell repertoires in COVID-19. Study-wide background: Nucleic acid was either cDNA or gDNA, and it came from T cells, B-cell-depleted T cells, or PBMCs.

This clone has a single count. Trimming pared 6 bases from V and 5 bases from J, leaving 10 bases between. This CDR3 region has 12 residues. Germline CDR1 reads LNHDA; CDR2 reads SQIVND (reference sequence). Assay: immunoSEQ multiplex PCR; the TCRdb copy retains only in-frame clones and omits some. This table holds about 150,000 clones, around four fifths found once. The receptor comes from a man between 65 and 85 years old who had recovered from COVID-19. The source material was peripheral blood. The V call is TRBV19, the J call TRBJ1-1; D is undetermined. This CDR3 reads CASSLTGTEAFF. The DNA of the CDR3 is TGTGCCAGTAGCCTCACGGGGACTGAAGCTTTCTTT.